This record covers a single T cell receptor beta chain. Its antigen is unknown. Clones were sequenced by immunoSEQ multiplex PCR, and TCRdb holds only the in-frame ones, with some missing. The table includes about 2.1 million clones, about 93% detected once. This sample stems from a study of shared clonotypes between healthy human individuals. CD45RO negativity and positive selection for CCR7 defined naive CD8 cells, a population that excluded terminally differentiated effector memory CD45RA+ cells. This CDR3 comprises 16 residues. V was shortened by 0 bases and J by 4 bases, with 14 bases between the two germline ends. Germline loops: CDR1 SGDLS, CDR2 YYNGEE. Study-level findings and limits: Naive subsets generally had larger estimated richness than memory subsets.

The TCR originated in a man aged 18-30 years in good health. Some clones in this sample may be carry-over from other donors' samples. The V and J genes are TRBV9 and TRBJ2-1; TRBD1 is a possible D gene (6 bases). The sequenced material came from naive CD8+ T cells from PBMCs. The CDR3, as DNA: TGTGCCAGCAGCGTAGTAGGGGGTGGGGCATACAATGAGCAGTTCTTC. Translation: CASSVVGGGAYNEQFF.